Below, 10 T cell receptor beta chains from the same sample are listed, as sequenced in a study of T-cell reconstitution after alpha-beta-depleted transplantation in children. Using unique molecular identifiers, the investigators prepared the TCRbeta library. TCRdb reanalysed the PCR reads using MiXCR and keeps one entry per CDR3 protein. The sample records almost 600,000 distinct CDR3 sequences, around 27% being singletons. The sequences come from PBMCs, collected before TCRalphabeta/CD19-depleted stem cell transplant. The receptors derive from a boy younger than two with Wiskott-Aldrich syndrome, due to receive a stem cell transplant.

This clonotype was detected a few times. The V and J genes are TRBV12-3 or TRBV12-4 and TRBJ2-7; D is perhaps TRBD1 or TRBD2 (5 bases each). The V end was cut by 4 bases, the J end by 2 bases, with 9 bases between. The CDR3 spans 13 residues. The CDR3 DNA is TGTGCCAGCAGTTGGGACCCGCCCTACGAGCAGTACTTC. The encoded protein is CASSWDPPYEQYF.

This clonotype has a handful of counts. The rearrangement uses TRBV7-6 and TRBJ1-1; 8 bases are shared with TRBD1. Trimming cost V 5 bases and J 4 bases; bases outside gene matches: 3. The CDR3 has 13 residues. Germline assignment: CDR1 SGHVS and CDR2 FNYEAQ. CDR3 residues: CASSVGQGTEAFF. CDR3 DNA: TGTGCCAGCAGCGTTGGACAGGGCACTGAAGCTTTCTTT.

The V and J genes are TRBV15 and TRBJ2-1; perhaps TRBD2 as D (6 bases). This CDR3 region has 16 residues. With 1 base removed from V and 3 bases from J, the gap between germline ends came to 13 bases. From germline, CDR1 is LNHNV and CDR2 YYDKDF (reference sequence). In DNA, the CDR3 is TGTGCCACCAGCAGAGGTGGGACTCAGCGCTACAATGAGCAGTTCTTC. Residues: CATSRGGTQRYNEQFF.

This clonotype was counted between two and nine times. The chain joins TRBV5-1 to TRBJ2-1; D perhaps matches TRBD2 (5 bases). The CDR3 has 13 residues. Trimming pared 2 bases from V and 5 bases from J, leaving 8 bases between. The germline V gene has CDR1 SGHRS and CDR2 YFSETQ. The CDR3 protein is CASSLAADNEQFF. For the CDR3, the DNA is TGCGCCAGCAGCTTAGCGGCCGACAATGAGCAGTTCTTC.

CDR3: CASSVSPITQGVGDEKLFF. DNA for the CDR3: TGTGCCAGCAGCGTAAGCCCCATAACACAGGGAGTCGGTGATGAAAAACTGTTTTTT. The chain joins TRBV9 to TRBJ1-4; a weak D match, TRBD1 (6 bases). Trimming shortened V by 1 base and J by 6 bases, and 25 bases separated the two germline ends. The length of the CDR3 is 19 residues. Germline V gene data show CDR1 as SGDLS and CDR2 as YYNGEE.

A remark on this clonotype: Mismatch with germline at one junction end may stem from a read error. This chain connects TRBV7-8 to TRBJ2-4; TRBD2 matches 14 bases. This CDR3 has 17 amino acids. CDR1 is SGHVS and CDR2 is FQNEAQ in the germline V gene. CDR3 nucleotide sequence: TGTGCCAGCAGCTCAAAGGGACTAGCGGGAGCGGGAAACATTCACTACTTC. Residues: CASSSKGLAGAGNIHYF. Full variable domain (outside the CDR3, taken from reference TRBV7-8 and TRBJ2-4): GAGVSQSPRYKVAKRGQDVALRCDPISGHVSLFWYQQALGQGPEFLTYFQNEAQLDKSGLPSDRFFAERPEGSVSTLKIQRTQQEDSAVYLCASSSKGLAGAGNIHYFGAGTRLSVL.

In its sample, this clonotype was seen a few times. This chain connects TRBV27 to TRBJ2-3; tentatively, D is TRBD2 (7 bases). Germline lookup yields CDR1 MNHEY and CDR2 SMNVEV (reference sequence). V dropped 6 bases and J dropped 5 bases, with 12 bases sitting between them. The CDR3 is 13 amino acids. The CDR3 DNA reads TGTGCCAGCAGGGCGGGGGCCGGAGATACGCAGTATTTT. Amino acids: CASRAGAGDTQYF.

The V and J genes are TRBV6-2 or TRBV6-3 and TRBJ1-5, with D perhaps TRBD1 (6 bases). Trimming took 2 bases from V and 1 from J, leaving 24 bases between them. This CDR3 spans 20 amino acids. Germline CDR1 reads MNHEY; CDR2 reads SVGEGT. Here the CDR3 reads CASSYLLRRQVQGSNQPQHF. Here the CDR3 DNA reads TGTGCCAGCAGTTACCTCCTAAGACGACAGGTGCAAGGAAGCAATCAGCCCCAGCATTTT.

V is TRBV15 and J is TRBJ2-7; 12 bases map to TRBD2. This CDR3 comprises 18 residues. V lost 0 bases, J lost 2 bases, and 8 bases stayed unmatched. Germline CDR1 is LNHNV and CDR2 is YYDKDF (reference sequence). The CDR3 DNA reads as TGTGCCACCAGCAGAGATTGGCGCCTAGCGGGAGGGACCTACGAGCAGTACTTC. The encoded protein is CATSRDWRLAGGTYEQYF. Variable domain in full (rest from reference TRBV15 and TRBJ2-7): DAMVIQNPRYQVTQFGKPVTLSCSQTLNHNVMYWYQQKSSQAPKLLFHYYDKDFNNEADTPDNFQSRRPNTSFCFLDIRSPGLGDTAMYLCATSRDWRLAGGTYEQYFGPGTRLTVT.

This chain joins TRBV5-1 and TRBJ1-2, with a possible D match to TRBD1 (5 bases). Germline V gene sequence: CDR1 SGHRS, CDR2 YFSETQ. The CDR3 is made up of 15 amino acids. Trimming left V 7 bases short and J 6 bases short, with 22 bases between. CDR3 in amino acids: CASGRDGEGENGYTF. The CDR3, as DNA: TGCGCCAGCGGCAGGGACGGTGAGGGAGAGAATGGCTACACCTTC.